This T cell receptor (beta chain) derives from a study of shared clonotypes between healthy human individuals. Clones were read by immunoSEQ multiplex PCR, and TCRdb kept only the in-frame ones, dropping some. The sample yields roughly 86,000 clones, approximately 70% seen once. The CDR3 totals 13 residues. Trimming cost V 8 bases and J 0 bases, with 11 bases left between them. The germline V gene has CDR1 SQVTM and CDR2 ANQGSEA. This clone occurred many times. The chain employs TRBV29-1 and TRBJ1-3, with D possibly being TRBD1 (5 bases). The sequence was obtained from a man aged 25-45 years in good health. Sequenced input: memory CD8+ T cells sorted from blood. Indicated subset: CD45RO+ cells pooled with CCR7-negative TemRA cells. The CDR3 region is CSIWGSSGNTIYF. The CDR3 bases are TGCAGCATTTGGGGGTCCTCTGGAAACACCATATATTTT.